Listed below are T cell receptor beta chains from one sample, sequenced in a study of T cell responses to AZD1222 COVID-19 vaccine. This table comes from immunoSEQ multiplex PCR, and its TCRdb copy is limited to in-frame clones, with some not included. The sample records under 140,000 clones, approximately 90% being singletons. Source: peripheral blood, taken on day 0 of AZD1222 vaccination. The receptors come from an adult in good health. CDR3s include the opening cysteine and the closing phenylalanine or tryptophan. D genes are given only for firm matches. Clone size is shown for a subset of rows, as once, few, many or a class of expanded clone.

clone size	D gene	V gene	J gene	CDR3 length	CDR3 protein	CDR3 DNA
NA	TRBD2	TRBV19	TRBJ2-7	14	CASSPVEGGDEQYF	TGTGCCAGTAGCCCCGTGGAGGGAGGGGACGAGCAGTACTTC
NA	NA	TRBV12-5	TRBJ1-1	11	CASVLNTEAFF	TGTGCTAGTGTCCTGAACACTGAAGCTTTCTTT
NA	TRBD2	TRBV7-2	TRBJ2-2	15	CASSISGTNTGELFF	TGTGCCAGCAGCATCAGCGGGACCAACACCGGGGAGCTGTTTTTT
NA	NA	TRBV7-9	TRBJ2-5	15	CASSHLGGLQETQYF	TGTGCCAGCAGCCATTTGGGGGGTCTACAAGAGACCCAGTACTTC
NA	NA	TRBV4-2	TRBJ1-6	15	CASSQVGRVDSPLHF	TGTGCCAGCAGCCAAGTCGGCAGGGTTGACTCACCCCTCCACTTT
NA	NA	TRBV11-2	TRBJ2-7	15	CASSSSGAQSSEQYF	TGTGCCAGCAGCTCCTCAGGGGCACAGTCCTCCGAGCAGTACTTC
NA	NA	TRBV29-1	TRBJ2-3	13	CSAIWSGTDTQYF	TGCAGCGCCATCTGGTCCGGGACAGATACGCAGTATTTT
once	NA	TRBV9	TRBJ1-4	13	CASSGRDNEKLFF	TGTGCCAGCAGCGGCCGGGACAATGAAAAACTGTTTTTT
NA	NA	TRBV19	TRBJ1-1	11	CASSIGSQAFF	TGTGCCAGTAGTATAGGCAGCCAAGCTTTCTTT
NA	TRBD1	TRBV29-1	TRBJ1-6	13	CSAGQGANSPLHF	TGCAGCGCCGGACAGGGGGCGAATTCACCCCTCCACTTT
NA	NA	TRBV14	TRBJ1-6	14	CASSPERGGSPLHF	TGTGCCAGCAGCCCCGAGAGGGGCGGTTCACCCCTCCACTTT
once	NA	TRBV18	TRBJ2-6	18	CASSPLAGAISGANVLTF	TGTGCCAGCTCACCATTGGCAGGGGCCATCTCTGGGGCCAACGTCCTGACTTTC
NA	NA	TRBV27	TRBJ1-2	15	CASSPQPGRGYGYTF	TGTGCCAGCAGTCCCCAGCCCGGCAGGGGCTATGGCTACACCTTC
NA	NA	TRBV4-1	TRBJ1-6	16	CASRKVAISYNSPLHF	TGCGCCAGCAGAAAGGTAGCGATCTCCTATAATTCACCCCTCCACTTT
once	TRBD1	TRBV5-1	TRBJ1-2	12	CASSADRGGYTF	TGCGCCAGCAGCGCGGACAGGGGAGGCTACACCTTC
NA	NA	TRBV27	TRBJ1-2	15	CASTPRAGPNYGYTF	TGTGCCAGCACCCCCAGGGCAGGCCCTAACTATGGCTACACCTTC
NA	NA	TRBV27	TRBJ1-2	13	CASSLSTARGYTF	TGTGCCAGCAGTTTAAGTACAGCTCGAGGCTACACCTTC
NA	TRBD1	TRBV2	TRBJ1-3	19	CASRGGGQGMLPSGNTIYF	TGTGCCAGCAGGGGGGGTGGACAGGGCATGCTCCCCTCTGGAAACACCATATATTTT
once	TRBD1	TRBV6-1	TRBJ2-7	14	CASSEPRDRDEQYF	TGTGCCAGCAGTGAACCAAGAGACAGGGACGAGCAGTACTTC
NA	NA	TRBV4-2	TRBJ1-2	14	CASSRGDPTLGYTF	TGTGCCAGCAGCCGTGGGGACCCGACGCTTGGCTACACCTTC
NA	NA	TRBV23-1	TRBJ2-7	14	CASPRGNPYVEQYF	TGCGCCAGCCCACGCGGAAATCCCTACGTGGAGCAGTACTTC
NA	NA	TRBV6-1	TRBJ1-2	15	CASSEEGGNYYGYTF	TGTGCCAGCAGTGAAGAAGGAGGGAACTACTATGGCTACACCTTC
NA	NA	TRBV20-1	TRBJ1-5	14	CSASKGASNQPQHF	TGCAGTGCTAGTAAAGGGGCGAGTAATCAGCCCCAGCATTTT
NA	NA	TRBV11-3	TRBJ1-1	13	CASSHGRATEAFF	TGTGCCAGCAGCCACGGGAGGGCAACTGAAGCTTTCTTT
NA	NA	TRBV7-9	TRBJ1-5	14	CASKGEGPNQPQHF	TGTGCCAGCAAGGGGGAGGGACCCAATCAGCCCCAGCATTTT
NA	TRBD1	TRBV27	TRBJ1-2	15	CASSLGGTGTYGYTF	TGTGCCAGCAGTTTAGGCGGGACAGGGACGTATGGCTACACCTTC
NA	NA	TRBV29-1	TRBJ2-7	11	CSVPWGDEQYF	TGCAGCGTGCCCTGGGGGGACGAGCAGTACTTC
NA	NA	TRBV12-3/TRBV12-4	TRBJ1-2	11	CASSLQNGYTF	TGTGCCAGCAGTTTACAGAATGGCTACACCTTC
NA	NA	TRBV3-1/TRBV3-2	TRBJ2-1	14	CASSQGHAYNEQFF	TGTGCCAGCAGCCAAGGCCACGCCTACAATGAGCAGTTCTTC
NA	NA	TRBV6-1	TRBJ1-2	14	CASSEVRMGDGYTF	TGTGCCAGCAGTGAAGTAAGGATGGGGGATGGCTACACCTTC
NA	TRBD2	TRBV10-3	TRBJ2-7	17	CAISPLPAGPSSYEQYF	TGTGCCATCAGCCCTCTCCCAGCGGGGCCTAGCTCCTACGAGCAGTACTTC
NA	NA	TRBV10-1	TRBJ2-2	13	CASLAENTGELFF	TGCGCCAGCCTTGCGGAGAACACCGGGGAGCTGTTTTTT
NA	TRBD2	TRBV5-1	TRBJ2-7	17	CASSLDGTSGSRFEQYF	TGCGCCAGCAGCTTGGACGGGACTAGCGGGAGTAGATTCGAGCAGTACTTC
NA	NA	TRBV3-1/TRBV3-2	TRBJ2-7	13	CASSQVHLAEQYF	TGTGCCAGCAGCCAAGTTCATTTAGCCGAGCAGTACTTC
many	NA	TRBV5-1	TRBJ1-1	15	CASSFGSYANTEAFF	TGCGCCAGCAGCTTCGGAAGTTATGCGAACACTGAAGCTTTCTTT
NA	TRBD1	TRBV11-2	TRBJ1-1	14	CASSSLGQGPEAFF	TGTGCCAGCAGCTCGCTAGGACAGGGCCCTGAAGCTTTCTTT
NA	TRBD1	TRBV6-4	TRBJ2-3	15	CASSVDRGQKDTQYF	TGTGCCAGCAGTGTTGACAGGGGGCAGAAAGATACGCAGTATTTT
NA	NA	TRBV5-1	TRBJ2-1	13	CASSLAPGNEQFF	TGCGCCAGCAGCTTGGCCCCCGGTAATGAGCAGTTCTTC
NA	NA	TRBV9	TRBJ2-3	14	CASSVIEHPDTQYF	TGTGCCAGCAGCGTAATCGAGCACCCAGATACGCAGTATTTT
NA	NA	TRBV5-4	TRBJ2-1	13	CASSQREGNEQFF	TGTGCCAGCAGCCAACGTGAGGGCAATGAGCAGTTCTTC
once	NA	TRBV2	TRBJ2-1	13	CAGGTVSYNEQFF	TGTGCCGGGGGAACTGTCTCCTACAATGAGCAGTTCTTC
NA	NA	TRBV5-4	TRBJ1-2	14	CASSFLGIDYGYTF	TGTGCCAGCAGCTTTCTTGGAATCGACTATGGCTACACCTTC
NA	TRBD1	TRBV18	TRBJ1-5	15	CASSPGTGDNQPQHF	TGTGCCAGCTCACCCGGGACAGGGGACAATCAGCCCCAGCATTTT
many	TRBD2	TRBV2	TRBJ2-3	16	CASSEGSGTNTDTQYF	TGTGCCAGCAGTGAAGGCAGCGGGACCAACACAGATACGCAGTATTTT
NA	NA	TRBV4-1	TRBJ2-7	14	CASSQDRVLREQYF	TGCGCCAGCAGCCAAGACCGGGTCTTGAGGGAGCAGTACTTC
NA	TRBD1	TRBV29-1	TRBJ1-1	12	CSGGQGVSGAFF	TGCAGCGGGGGACAGGGGGTATCAGGAGCTTTCTTT
few	NA	TRBV29-1	TRBJ1-5	11	CSVIAVGAQHF	TGCAGCGTCATTGCCGTGGGGGCCCAGCATTTT
NA	TRBD1	TRBV10-1	TRBJ2-7	17	CASSDGYGTAQFSEQYF	TGCGCCAGCAGTGACGGCTACGGGACAGCTCAGTTTAGTGAGCAGTACTTC
once	NA	TRBV27	TRBJ2-7	14	CASSYRASPYEQYF	TGTGCCAGCAGTTACCGGGCCAGCCCCTACGAGCAGTACTTC
NA	NA	TRBV12-3/TRBV12-4	TRBJ1-1	13	CASIPKSYTEAFF	TGTGCCAGCATTCCCAAATCGTACACTGAAGCTTTCTTT
once	NA	TRBV3-1/TRBV3-2	TRBJ1-2	13	CASSQGFGDGYTF	TGTGCCAGCAGCCAAGGTTTCGGCGACGGCTACACCTTC
NA	NA	TRBV29-1	TRBJ2-7	16	CSVSYTRERATYEQYF	TGCAGCGTTTCATATACCCGGGAGCGGGCGACCTACGAGCAGTACTTC
few	NA	TRBV11-3	TRBJ1-1	13	CASSLPRVTEAFF	TGTGCCAGCAGCCTTCCCCGGGTCACTGAAGCTTTCTTT
NA	TRBD2	TRBV27	TRBJ2-1	15	CASTSSGGTYNEQFF	TGTGCCAGCACCTCTAGCGGGGGAACCTACAATGAGCAGTTCTTC
NA	TRBD1	TRBV19	TRBJ1-2	15	CASTTHRGRGYGYTF	TGTGCCAGTACGACGCACAGGGGGCGAGGCTATGGCTACACCTTC
NA	NA	TRBV2	TRBJ2-7	15	CASSRSGSSSYEQYF	TGTGCCAGCAGCCGCAGCGGGTCCAGCTCCTACGAGCAGTACTTC
NA	TRBD2	TRBV5-1	TRBJ2-2	16	CASSPALGGITGELFF	TGCGCCAGCAGCCCGGCGCTGGGAGGGATCACCGGGGAGCTGTTTTTT
NA	NA	TRBV2	TRBJ1-1	14	CASSEDGTAVEAFF	TGTGCCAGCAGTGAAGACGGGACTGCGGTTGAAGCTTTCTTT